One and the same sample provided the 9 T cell receptor beta chains below, sequenced in a study of regulatory T cells in long-lasting Graves disease. Libraries of TCR beta came from iRepertoire HTBI primers plus Arm-PCR of CDR3 regions. One entry per CDR3 protein results from TCRdb running MiXCR on the multiplex PCR reads. The profile covers around 470,000 distinct CDR3 sequences, with 14% appearing a single time and approximately 17% taken by the ten largest. The time point here: newly diagnosed GD, antithyroid drugs for less than 3 months. PBMC-extracted RNA yielded the TCR library. The same data also contributed to another study, on T cells in Graves' hyperthyroidism and ophthalmopathy.

The sequencing used peripheral blood mononuclear cells (PBMCs), collected at new diagnosis, from a patient treated with antithyroid drugs. The receptors come from a woman aged 45-65 years with Graves disease.

This clonotype occurred a few times. This chain connects TRBV24-1 to TRBJ2-3; D gene ambiguous. V gave up 5 bases and J gave up 2 bases, with 13 bases separating them. The CDR3 length is 15 residues. Germline V gene lookup returns CDR1 KGHDR and CDR2 SFDVKD. CDR3 sequence: CATSGAKGTTDTQYF. CDR3 coding DNA: TGTGCCACCAGTGGGGCTAAGGGAACCACAGATACGCAGTATTTT.

This clonotype was detected ten times or more. The chain employs TRBV6-1 and TRBJ1-1, with no clear D. Trimming left V 2 bases short and J 1 base short, with 8 bases between. Germline V CDR1 and CDR2: MNHNS, SASEGT. This CDR3 region has 14 residues. CDR3 loop: CASSEWWRNTEAFF. The CDR3 DNA is TGTGCCAGCAGTGAATGGTGGAGGAACACTGAAGCTTTCTTT.

This clonotype was counted only a few times. The CDR3 loop is CASRYGGELGEQYF. The CDR3, as DNA: TGTGCCAGCAGATACGGGGGGGAATTGGGCGAGCAGTACTTC. The gene calls are TRBV28 and TRBJ2-7, with 8 positions matching TRBD2. J gave up 6 bases and V 6 bases, and 10 bases lay outside the gene matches. The germline CDR1 and CDR2 sequences are MDHEN and SYDVKM. The CDR3 has 14 amino acids.

This clonotype was counted between two and nine times. V usage is TRBV14 and J usage is TRBJ2-5; TRBD2 is a possible D gene (6 bases). The CDR3 totals 15 residues. Germline V CDR1 and CDR2: SGHDN, FVKESK. V was cut by 1 base and J by 4 bases, with 13 bases left in between. The CDR3 here is CASSQGVLRGETQYF. As DNA, the CDR3 is TGTGCCAGCAGCCAAGGAGTGTTGCGGGGAGAGACCCAGTACTTC.

This clonotype has at least ten counts. The chain uses TRBV2 and TRBJ1-2; tentative D call: TRBD1 (5 bases). The CDR3 spans 13 residues. V lost 3 bases and J lost 4, with 9 bases in between. Germline CDR1 reads SNHLY; CDR2 reads FYNNEI. The CDR3 is CASSDEGSYGYTF. CDR3 DNA: TGTGCCAGCAGTGATGAGGGGAGCTATGGCTACACCTTC.

The genes are TRBV10-3 and TRBJ2-6, with TRBD2 as a possible D gene (6 bases). Trimming cost V 10 bases and J 0 bases, with 13 bases left between them. Germline V gene data show CDR1 as ENHRY and CDR2 as SYGVKD. This CDR3 has 15 residues. In DNA form, the CDR3 reads TGTGCCACCGGGACTTTCTTCTCTGGGGCCAACGTCCTGACTTTC. Translated: CATGTFFSGANVLTF.

There are many counts of this clonotype. The chain is built from TRBV10-1 and TRBJ2-5; D gene ambiguous. Trimming shortened V by 3 bases and J by 5 bases, and 13 bases separated the two germline ends. Germline V CDR1 and CDR2: WNHNN, SYGVQD (reference sequence). The CDR3 has 14 amino acids. The CDR3 DNA sequence: TGCGCCAGCAGTGACCGGACGTCAAGGGAGACCCAGTACTTC. Amino acid sequence: CASSDRTSRETQYF.

V is TRBV5-1 and J is TRBJ2-7; no definite D call. This CDR3 has 16 amino acids. Trimming cost V 0 bases and J 1 base, with 14 bases left between them. CDR1 is SGHRS, CDR2 YFSETQ, per germline. CDR3 protein: CASSLGQLLGSYEQYF. CDR3 DNA sequence: TGCGCCAGCAGCTTGGGCCAGCTGTTGGGGTCCTACGAGCAGTACTTC.

This clonotype was found many times. J is TRBJ2-5 and V is TRBV5-1, with D uncertain. Germline-derived CDR1 and CDR2 are SGHRS and YFSETQ. The CDR3 sequence is 17 residues long. V dropped 0 bases and J dropped 4 bases, with 19 bases sitting between them. The CDR3 DNA follows: TGCGCCAGCAGCTTGGTTCTAGTTCGCGGCCGAGGAGAGACCCAGTACTTC. Translating it yields CASSLVLVRGRGETQYF.